The 27 T cell receptor beta chains below all came from one sample that was sequenced in a study of T cells in Graves' hyperthyroidism and ophthalmopathy. Amplified TCR beta CDR3 regions derived from RNA transcripts. In the first-round RT-PCR of the TCR CDR3, the HTBI primer set was used. Each CDR3 protein is one row after TCRdb ran MiXCR on the multiplex PCR reads. The table lists about 270,000 distinct CDR3 sequences, approximately 21% of them singletons, with under 65% in the top ten. The sample taken for sequencing was blood. Receptor source: a man aged 30 to 45 with Graves' ophthalmopathy.

Ten or more counts support this clonotype. This sequence joins TRBV15 and TRBJ2-7; D is perhaps TRBD2 (5 bases). Germline loops: CDR1 LNHNV, CDR2 YYDKDF (reference sequence). The CDR3 has 14 amino acids. The V end lost 0 bases, the J end lost 3 bases, and 9 bases lay between the germline ends. CDR3 nucleotides: TGTGCCACCAGCAGAGACACGGGGTTCTACGAGCAGTACTTC. Translation gives CATSRDTGFYEQYF.

The chain employs TRBV12-5 and TRBJ2-2; TRBD2 might be the D (6 bases). CDR3 length equals 15 residues. Germline V gives CDR1 LGHNT, CDR2 FRNRAP. V dropped 5 bases and J dropped 7 bases, with 17 bases sitting between them. CDR3 coding DNA: TGTGCTAGTGGTACGAGGGGTTGGGGACTCGGGGAGCTGTTTTTT. Translating gives CASGTRGWGLGELFF.

This clonotype showed up just a few times. This may arise from a read error, as a much more abundant clone is one base away. The rearrangement joins TRBV11-2 to TRBJ2-7, with TRBD1 as a possible D gene (6 bases). Germline CDR1 is SGHAT and CDR2 is FQNNGV. V was clipped by 4 bases and J by 2 bases, with 15 bases between them. The CDR3 is 15 residues long. This chain's CDR3 is CASSSTAGAAYEQYF. The CDR3 DNA reads as TGTGCCAGCAGCTCGACGGCAGGGGCGGCCTACGAGCAGTACTTC.

In its sample, this clonotype was seen many times. The V gene is TRBV12-5, the J gene TRBJ1-1, with 8 bases that match TRBD1. The CDR3 has 17 amino acids. The V gene's germline CDR1 is LGHNT and CDR2 FRNRAP. J was trimmed by 3 bases and V by 6 bases; bases with no gene match: 15. The chain's CDR3 is CASGSDRVDHFDTEAFF. DNA of the CDR3: TGTGCTAGTGGCTCGGACAGGGTCGATCATTTTGACACTGAAGCTTTCTTT. The variable domain in full, completed from reference TRBV12-5 and TRBJ1-1, reads DARVTQTPRHKVTEMGQEVTMRCQPILGHNTVFWYRQTMMQGLELLAYFRNRAPLDDSGMPKDRFSAEMPDATLATLKIQPSEPRDSAVYFCASGSDRVDHFDTEAFFGQGTRLTVV.

The rearrangement joins TRBV5-1 to TRBJ1-3; possibly TRBD1 for D (6 bases). Germline assignment: CDR1 SGHRS and CDR2 YFSETQ. CDR3 size: 14 residues. Trimming took off 4 bases at V and 4 bases at J, with 12 bases between the two ends. The chain's CDR3 is CASSEGELGNTIYF. The CDR3 DNA sequence: TGCGCCAGCAGCGAGGGGGAACTAGGAAACACCATATATTTT.

The genes are TRBV10-3 and TRBJ1-3; D gene ambiguous. The CDR3 consists of 14 residues. The V gene's germline CDR1 is ENHRY and CDR2 SYGVKD. The V gene lost 11 bases and the J gene lost 2 bases, with 16 bases spanning the gap. This CDR3 is CAHASWETGNTIYF. The CDR3, as DNA: TGTGCCCATGCTTCTTGGGAAACTGGAAACACCATATATTTT.

This clonotype was observed many times. The rearrangement joins TRBV28 to TRBJ2-7; D call uncertain. The CDR3 covers 13 residues. V lost 3 bases and J lost 0, with 6 bases in between. Germline CDR1 is MDHEN and CDR2 is SYDVKM. The CDR3 sequence is CASSFTLSYEQYF. In nucleotides, the CDR3 is TGTGCCAGCAGTTTTACCCTCTCCTACGAGCAGTACTTC.

The sample holds a few counts of this clonotype. The rearrangement links TRBV10-3 to TRBJ2-1; D not certain. Germline CDR1 reads ENHRY; CDR2 reads SYGVKD. V was shortened by 3 bases and J by 7 bases, with 7 bases between the two germline ends. The CDR3 extends over 12 amino acids. The DNA for the CDR3 is TGTGCCATCAGTGAAGGACGGAATGAGCAGTTCTTC. Translation gives CAISEGRNEQFF.

There are many counts of this clonotype. This chain connects TRBV27 to TRBJ1-1; D is ambiguous. V was shortened by 4 bases and J by 5 bases, with 8 bases between the two germline ends. The CDR3 loop spans 12 amino acids. The germline V gene has CDR1 MNHEY and CDR2 SMNVEV (reference sequence). The CDR3 nucleotides read TGTGCCAGCAGTTCGGGGAGGACTGAAGCTTTCTTT. It translates to CASSSGRTEAFF.

The table lists this clonotype with a few counts. V is TRBV7-9 and J is TRBJ2-3, with 12 bases matching TRBD2. The germline CDR1 and CDR2 sequences are SEHNR and FQNEAQ (reference sequence). The CDR3 sequence is 15 residues long. Losses at the gene ends were 5 bases for V and 6 bases for J; bases not matched to a gene: 6. The CDR3 is CASSPGLAGMDTQYF. Written as DNA, the CDR3 is TGTGCCAGCAGCCCCGGACTAGCGGGAATGGATACGCAGTATTTT.

The chain employs TRBV2 and TRBJ2-7; D is uncertain. CDR1 is SNHLY, CDR2 FYNNEI, per germline. CDR3 length: 12 amino acids. The germline V and J ends were trimmed by 4 bases and 1 base, with 5 bases remaining between them. CDR3 nucleotide sequence: TGTGCCAGCAGTGCAGAATCCTACGAGCAGTACTTC. Translation: CASSAESYEQYF.

This clonotype was counted many times. The chain is built from TRBV3-1 and TRBJ2-7; D is possibly TRBD1 (6 bases). With 0 bases removed from V and 6 bases from J, the gap between germline ends came to 15 bases. From germline, CDR1 is LGHDT and CDR2 YNNKEL (reference sequence). The CDR3 length is 15 residues. The CDR3 reads CASSQEGTYFGEQYF. The CDR3 DNA follows: TGTGCCAGCAGCCAAGAGGGGACATACTTTGGCGAGCAGTACTTC.

This chain links TRBV5-1 with TRBJ2-1, with TRBD2 matching over 9 bases. The germline V gene has CDR1 SGHRS and CDR2 YFSETQ. V shed 0 bases, J shed 7 bases, and the junction held 8 bases outside the gene matches. There are 16 residues in the CDR3. The CDR3 coding sequence is TGCGCCAGCAGCTTGGCGGTTCTAGCGGGAAGTAATGAGCAGTTCTTC. Its translation: CASSLAVLAGSNEQFF.

This clonotype has at least ten counts. For the CDR3, the DNA is TGCGCCAGCAGTGAGATCGGACAGGGACCATCCAACTATGGCTACACCTTC. Translation gives CASSEIGQGPSNYGYTF. The chain joins TRBV10-1 to TRBJ1-2; 8 nucleotides match TRBD1. V shed 2 bases and J 2 bases; nucleotides not matched to a gene: 10. Per the germline V gene, CDR1 is WNHNN and CDR2 is SYGVQD (reference sequence). This CDR3 region has 17 residues.

V and J are TRBV28 and TRBJ1-2; TRBD1 aligns across 7 bases. The V segment lost 8 bases and the J segment 8 bases; nucleotides outside the gene matches: 8. This CDR3 contains 12 residues. Looked up from germline, CDR1 is MDHEN and CDR2 is SYDVKM. The CDR3 coding sequence is TGTGCCAGCGGCCAGGGACAGAGAGGCTACACCTTC. Translated: CASGQGQRGYTF.

This clonotype has a count of ten or more. This chain joins TRBV2 and TRBJ2-3; 9 bases map to TRBD2. Germline CDR1 is SNHLY and CDR2 is FYNNEI. Trimming at V came to 3 bases and at J to 4 bases, leaving 5 bases not matched to a gene. The CDR3 loop spans 15 amino acids. This CDR3 reads CASSDGAGGPDTQYF. The CDR3 DNA reads as TGTGCCAGCAGTGATGGGGCGGGAGGGCCAGATACGCAGTATTTT.

This clonotype showed up just a few times. The chain joins TRBV27 to TRBJ1-2; perhaps TRBD1 as D (6 bases). The CDR3 covers 13 residues. Trimming shortened V by 6 bases and J by 4 bases, and 12 bases separated the two germline ends. CDR1 is MNHEY and CDR2 is SMNVEV in the germline V gene (reference sequence). The CDR3 is CASSRDTAYGYTF. The CDR3 coding sequence is TGTGCCAGCAGCCGGGACACTGCCTATGGCTACACCTTC.

This clonotype appeared many times. The chain recombines TRBV6-1 with TRBJ1-1; weak D call: TRBD1 (6 bases). The V end lost 2 bases, the J end lost 3 bases, and 10 bases lay between the germline ends. CDR1 and CDR2 from the germline V gene are MNHNS and SASEGT. The CDR3 runs to 14 residues. CDR3 in DNA: TGTGCCAGCAGTGAAAGGGGGGCGTACACTGAAGCTTTCTTT. Translated, it gives CASSERGAYTEAFF.

The chain couples TRBV5-1 to TRBJ1-2; no clear D. This CDR3 is built from 15 residues. Germline-derived CDR1 and CDR2 are SGHRS and YFSETQ. The V end lost 5 bases, the J end lost 3 bases, and 17 bases lay between the germline ends. CDR3 sequence (DNA): TGCGCCAGCAGTTCAGTTCTAGGGATTGACTATGGCTACACCTTC. As protein: CASSSVLGIDYGYTF.

At least ten counts were recorded for this clonotype. The chain uses TRBV5-1 and TRBJ2-7, with 8 nucleotides matching TRBD2. With V trimmed by 0 bases and J by 7 bases, 9 bases remained unmatched. CDR1 and CDR2 from the germline V gene are SGHRS and YFSETQ. The CDR3 contains 15 residues. The CDR3 sequence is CASSLDPGGVEEQYF. Written as DNA, the CDR3 is TGCGCCAGCAGCTTGGATCCGGGAGGGGTTGAGGAGCAGTACTTC.

CDR3 sequence reads: CASSPRTGAETQYF. The CDR3 DNA sequence: TGTGCCAGCTCACCCAGGACAGGCGCGGAGACCCAGTACTTC. The rearrangement links TRBV18 to TRBJ2-5, with 7 nucleotides matching TRBD1. Trimming removed 3 bases from V and 5 bases from J; junction bases left unmatched: 6. This CDR3 has 14 residues. The germline CDR1 and CDR2 sequences are KGHSH and LQKENI.

In its sample, this clonotype was seen a few times. This chain joins TRBV27 and TRBJ2-2; D is uncertain. The CDR3 runs to 14 residues. Germline CDR1 reads MNHEY; CDR2 reads SMNVEV (reference sequence). Trimming left V 10 bases short and J 3 bases short, with 15 bases between. The CDR3 spells CATASSRHTGELFF. CDR3 in DNA: TGTGCCACCGCGAGCAGTAGACACACCGGGGAGCTGTTTTTT.

This clonotype appeared a few times. The chain couples TRBV5-4 to TRBJ2-4; tentatively, D is TRBD2 (6 bases). This CDR3 has 18 residues. Deletions cut 3 bases from V and 6 bases from J, with 25 bases between. Germline values: CDR1 SGHNT, CDR2 YYREEE (reference sequence). The CDR3 loop reads CASSSGGSGPLGRNIQYF. The CDR3 DNA reads as TGTGCCAGCAGCTCCGGTGGTAGCGGCCCATTGGGGAGAAACATTCAGTACTTC.

The V and J genes are TRBV2 and TRBJ2-7, with 8 bases identical to TRBD2. The CDR3 is 16 amino acids. Germline CDR1 is SNHLY and CDR2 is FYNNEI. Trimming cost V 5 bases and J 2 bases; bases outside gene matches: 11. CDR3 protein: CASSYLGLAGTYEQYF. CDR3 nucleotides: TGTGCCAGCAGTTACTTGGGGTTAGCGGGGACCTACGAGCAGTACTTC.

This clonotype was recorded a few times. This chain uses TRBV6-1 with TRBJ2-4; TRBD1 aligns across 10 bases. Trimming removed 5 bases from V and 3 bases from J; junction bases left unmatched: 16. This CDR3 comprises 19 residues. Per germline, CDR1 MNHNS and CDR2 SASEGT. This chain's CDR3 is CASSRTHPGQGSGKNIQYF. CDR3 sequence (DNA): TGTGCCAGCAGTCGAACTCACCCGGGACAGGGGTCGGGCAAAAACATTCAGTACTTC.

CDR3 loop: CSATRDSSYEQYF. The CDR3 DNA reads as TGCAGTGCTACCCGGGACTCCTCCTACGAGCAGTACTTC. V is TRBV20-1 and J is TRBJ2-7; D possibly corresponds to TRBD2 (6 bases). Germline V gives CDR1 DFQATT, CDR2 SNEGSKA (reference sequence). CDR3 length equals 13 residues. V was trimmed by 4 bases and J by 0 bases, leaving 10 bases between them.

This clonotype was detected once. At one end, the junction sequence differs from germline, possibly due to a read error. The genes are TRBV6-5 and TRBJ1-4; 7 bases align to TRBD1. Germline loops: CDR1 MNHEY, CDR2 SVGAGI. This CDR3 is 15 amino acids long. The chain's CDR3 is CASSSPRDSGEKLSF. The CDR3 nucleotides read TGTGCCAGCAGTTCTCCTCGGGACAGCGGTGAAAAACTGTCTTTT.